The clone carrying this TCR beta chain occurred many times. The sample is drawn from a study of metastatic and nonmetastatic thyroid tumors. For the study at large: Across peripheral blood and tumor or nodule tissue samples taken from malignant and benign thyroid patients, the repertoires were compared with one another.

Using MiXCR, TCRdb re-called clones from the PCR reads. The sample consists of tens of thousands of clones, about 4.1% of them appearing once. CDR3 length: 12 residues. V dropped 3 bases and J dropped 9 bases, with 9 bases sitting between them. Germline loops: CDR1 SGHNT, CDR2 YENEEA. Thyroid surgery was performed in patients who had received no treatment beforehand. The sequencing input was blood. The TCR originated in a female donor with papillary thyroid cancer or a benign thyroid nodule (not recorded which). Some clones in this sample may be carry-over from other donors' samples. The rearrangement links TRBV11-3 to TRBJ2-1, with a possible D match to TRBD2 (6 bases). The CDR3 DNA reads as TGTGCCAGCAGCTTCGGGAGTGCTGAGCAGTTCTTC. Residues: CASSFGSAEQFF.